This T cell receptor (beta chain) derives from a study of quantifying T cell responses using KT2 cells. Study information: TCR alpha and beta constant-region primers primed reverse transcription of RNA.

The CDR3 has 14 residues. The germline CDR1 and CDR2 sequences are SEHNR and FQNEAQ (reference sequence). V shed 3 bases and J shed 3 bases, with 11 bases lying between them. A single-stranded UMI oligo with SP2 sequence was ligated to cDNA 3' ends. An equimolar mix of RC1.1 and RC1.2 primed the beta chain across TRBC1 and TRBC2. TCRdb re-called the UMI-ligation and nested PCR reads with MiXCR, one entry per CDR3 protein. The sample comprises 40,000 to 55,000 distinct CDR3 sequences, 11% of which are singletons, and around 9.3% rests with the top ten. This clonotype was detected ten times or more. The chain links TRBV7-9 to TRBJ2-5; tentative D call: TRBD1 (6 bases). The TCR comes from a human donor. Specimen: PBMCs spiked with cells of the T cell clone KT2. CDR3 in DNA: TGTGCCAGCAGCTTCGGGACAAGAAAAGAGACCCAGTACTTC. This gives the protein CASSFGTRKETQYF.